The 28 T cell receptor beta chains given below trace back to one sample, sequenced in a study of T cell clonality in common variable immunodeficiency. Profiling relied on immunoSEQ multiplex PCR, and the TCRdb table lists in-frame clones only, not all of them. The sample yields 30,000 to 40,000 clones, without any singletons. Sequencing used peripheral blood mononuclear cells. These receptors all come from a person aged 18 to 75 in good health.

This clone was counted at least ten times. The read falls 3 residues short of the CDR3 end, and the missing part is taken from the germline J gene. J is TRBJ1-1 and V is TRBV30, with D possibly being TRBD1 (6 bases). V was pared by 3 bases and J by 2 bases, with 16 bases between. The CDR3 covers 15 residues. Germline V gene data show CDR1 as GTSNPN and CDR2 as SVGIG (reference sequence). CDR3 in amino acids: CAWSPGDGPNTEAFF. The part of the CDR3 DNA that was read is TGTGCCTGGAGCCCAGGGGACGGCCCTAACACTGAA. Full variable domain (rest looked up from reference TRBV30 and TRBJ1-1): SQTIHQWPATLVQPVGSPLSLECTVEGTSNPNLYWYRQAAGRGLQLLFYSVGIGQISSEVPQNLSASRPQDRQFILSSKKLLLSDSGFYLCAWSPGDGPNTEAFFGQGTRLTVV.

This clone was counted ten times or more. The CDR3 end is not reached by the read, which stops 3 residues before it; the germline J gene fills it in. The rearrangement joins TRBV30 to TRBJ2-3, with TRBD1 matching 7 bases. CDR1 is GTSNPN and CDR2 is SVGIG in the germline V gene (reference sequence). Germline trimming cut 6 bases from V and 2 bases from J; bases unmatched to any gene: 8. This CDR3 has 14 residues. CDR3 region: CACLRQGNTDTQYF. CDR3 DNA, as far as it was read: TGTGCCTGCCTTCGACAGGGTAACACAGATACG.

This clone was observed many times. The sequence runs out 3 residues before the end of the CDR3; the remainder is reconstructed from the germline J gene. V gene TRBV18 combines with J gene TRBJ2-3; unclear D gene. The germline CDR1 and CDR2 sequences are KGHSH and LQKENI. This CDR3 comprises 14 residues. V was shortened by 0 bases and J by 4 bases, with 8 bases between the two germline ends. The DNA read from the CDR3 is TGTGCCAGCTCACCACCGGCAGAGGCAGATACG. The encoded protein is CASSPPAEADT. The whole CDR3 protein is CASSPPAEADTQYF.

This clone has a count of ten or more. The CDR3 is cut off 3 residues early in the read; its end comes from the germline J gene. The chain joins TRBV18 to TRBJ2-7; 7 positions agree with TRBD1. Looked up from germline, CDR1 is KGHSH and CDR2 is LQKENI. V trimming: 3 bases; J trimming: 2 bases; junction bases outside the gene matches: 7. This CDR3 has 15 residues. The part of the CDR3 DNA that was read is TGTGCCAGCTCACCGGGGGACAGAGTCCCCTACGAG. It translates to CASSPGDRVPYE. In full, the CDR3 is CASSPGDRVPYEQYF. The variable domain in full, with the rest retrieved from reference TRBV18 and TRBJ2-7, is NAGVMQNPRHLVRRRGQEARLRCSPMKGHSHVYWYRQLPEEGLKFMVYLQKENIIDESGMPKERFSAEFPKEGPSILRIQQVVRGDSAAYFCASSPGDRVPYEQYFGPGTRLTVT.

This clone has ten or more counts. The DNA ends 3 residues before the CDR3 does, and the rest of the CDR3 is filled in from the germline J gene. This chain uses TRBV13 with TRBJ2-1, with 7 bases lining up with TRBD2. Germline trimming cut 5 bases from V and 4 bases from J; bases unmatched to any gene: 8. The CDR3 runs to 15 residues. CDR1 PRHDT and CDR2 FYEKMQ come from the germline V gene (reference sequence). CDR3 DNA (partial): TGTGCCAGCAGCCGTACTAGCGATTATTACAATGAG. Translated: CASSRTSDYYNE. The entire CDR3 sequence reads CASSRTSDYYNEQFF.

Ten or more counts support this clone. The read ends 3 residues before the CDR3 terminus; that terminus is restored from the germline J gene. The rearrangement links TRBV28 to TRBJ2-2; D unresolved. The CDR3 has 17 amino acids. The germline V gene has CDR1 MDHEN and CDR2 SYDVKM. Trimming took 7 bases from V and 4 from J, leaving 22 bases between them. CDR3 in amino acids: CASTRFLPSLVTGELFF. Partial CDR3 DNA: TGTGCCAGCACCCGGTTTTTGCCATCCCTCGTCACCGGGGAG. Based on the CDR3 plus reference TRBV28 and TRBJ2-2, the full variable domain is DVKVTQSSRYLVKRTGEKVFLECVQDMDHENMFWYRQDPGLGLRLIYFSYDVKMKEKGDIPEGYSVSREKKERFSLILESASTNQTSMYLCASTRFLPSLVTGELFFGEGSRLTVL.

This clone was observed at least ten times. The DNA read from the CDR3 is TGCAGTGCTAGAGAGAGGGGGAGGACTGAAAAG. Translated, it gives CSARERGRTEK. The whole CDR3 protein reads CSARERGRTEKLFF. This chain uses TRBV20-1 with TRBJ2-2; D possibly uses TRBD1 or TRBD2 (6 bases each). The read halts 3 residues ahead of the CDR3 end, with the missing end drawn from the germline J gene. The CDR3 length is 14 residues. CDR1 is DFQATT and CDR2 is SNEGSKA in the germline V gene (reference sequence).

At least ten counts were recorded for this clone. The read halts 3 residues ahead of the CDR3 end, with the missing end drawn from the germline J gene. The rearrangement uses TRBV20-1 and TRBJ1-4, with TRBD1 matching over 7 bases. The germline gives CDR1 DFQATT, CDR2 SNEGSKA (reference sequence). With V trimmed by 3 bases and J by 6 bases, 7 bases remained unmatched. The CDR3 consists of 14 residues. The covered CDR3 bases are TGCAGTGCTAGGTCAGGGGGAGAGGATGAAAAA. This encodes CSARSGGEDEK. From start to end, the CDR3 is CSARSGGEDEKLFF.

The sample holds many counts of this clone. The CDR3 bases that were read are TGCGCCAGCAGCCAAGAAGTAGCGGGAGCCTTCCCCTACGAG. Protein: CASSQEVAGAFPYE. The full-length CDR3 reads as CASSQEVAGAFPYEQYF. The chain carries TRBV4-1 and TRBJ2-7; 9 bases agree with TRBD2. The read ends 3 residues early relative to the CDR3; the germline J gene fills the gap. The CDR3 has 17 amino acids. CDR1 and CDR2 (germline): MGHRA, YSYEKL. V shed 0 bases and J 2 bases; nucleotides not matched to a gene: 8.

This clone was detected ten times or more. The CDR3 end is not reached by the read, which stops 3 residues before it; the germline J gene fills it in. The J gene is TRBJ2-2, the V gene TRBV29-1, with D possibly TRBD2 on 5 matching bases. This CDR3 has 12 residues. Germline CDR1 SQVTM, CDR2 ANQGSEA. The part of the CDR3 DNA that was read is TGCAGCGGTAGGCTTCAGGAGGAAAAG. As protein: CSGRLQEEK. The entire CDR3 sequence reads CSGRLQEEKLFF.

To note about this clone: The CDR3 end is not reached by the read, which stops 3 residues before it; the germline J gene fills it in. V gene TRBV7-9 combines with J gene TRBJ2-2; the D gene is possibly TRBD1 (7 bases). Germline V gene sequence: CDR1 SEHNR, CDR2 FQNEAQ (reference sequence). The CDR3 has 13 residues. The CDR3: CAIGGQFDEKLFF. The CDR3 DNA, read in part, is TGTGCCATCGGGGGACAGTTCGATGAAAAG.

This clone was found many times. The read stops 3 residues short of the end of the CDR3; the missing end is completed from the germline J gene. The chain links TRBV15 to TRBJ2-7; D is possibly TRBD2 (6 bases). Germline V CDR1 and CDR2: LNHNV, YYDKDF (reference sequence). The CDR3 is made up of 14 amino acids. V was clipped by 5 bases and J by 1 base, with 12 bases between them. The CDR3 loop is CATSPDGGSYEQYF. The CDR3 bases that were read are TGTGCCACCAGCCCCGACGGAGGGTCCTACGAG. The whole variable domain, filled in from reference TRBV15 and TRBJ2-7, reads DAMVIQNPRYQVTQFGKPVTLSCSQTLNHNVMYWYQQKSSQAPKLLFHYYDKDFNNEADTPDNFQSRRPNTSFCFLDIRSPGLGDTAMYLCATSPDGGSYEQYFGPGTRLTVT.

This clone showed up many times. The read is 3 residues too short to cover the CDR3 end, so that end is filled in from the germline J gene. V and J are TRBV7-8 and TRBJ2-3; 7 bases fit TRBD2. V was pared by 5 bases and J by 3 bases, with 14 bases of the junction left unmatched. The CDR3 is 17 residues long. CDR1 is SGHVS, CDR2 FQNEAQ, per germline. The CDR3 sequence: CASSLRAGVGMTDTQYF. CDR3 bases read: TGTGCCAGCAGCCTTCGTGCGGGAGTCGGGATGACAGATACG. Combining the CDR3 with reference TRBV7-8 and TRBJ2-3 gives the whole variable domain GAGVSQSPRYKVAKRGQDVALRCDPISGHVSLFWYQQALGQGPEFLTYFQNEAQLDKSGLPSDRFFAERPEGSVSTLKIQRTQQEDSAVYLCASSLRAGVGMTDTQYFGPGTRLTVL.

This clone was recorded at least ten times. The CDR3 spells CASSAAPGQSGSNQPQHF. The CDR3 bases that were read are TGTGCCAGTAGTGCCGCCCCCGGGCAATCAGGGAGCAATCAGCCC. The rearrangement links TRBV19 to TRBJ1-5, with a weak D call TRBD1 (5 bases). From the germline J gene comes the end of the CDR3, since the read stops 3 residues before it. Germline V gives CDR1 LNHDA, CDR2 SQIVND (reference sequence). The CDR3 contains 18 residues. V dropped 5 bases and J dropped 1 base, with 21 bases sitting between them.

This clone was detected ten times or more. The CDR3 end lies 3 residues beyond the end of the read and is filled in from the germline J gene. V and J are TRBV20-1 and TRBJ1-2, with D maybe TRBD1 (6 bases). The CDR3 is 14 amino acids. Looked up from germline, CDR1 is DFQATT and CDR2 is SNEGSKA (reference sequence). Trimming took off 2 bases at V and 7 bases at J, with 17 bases between the two ends. The sequenced part of the CDR3 DNA is TGCAGTGCTAGAACGTCAGGGGCGCGGAGTGGC. Amino acids: CSARTSGARSG. The full CDR3 protein is CSARTSGARSGYTF.

Many counts were recorded for this clone. The read halts 3 residues ahead of the CDR3 end, with the missing end drawn from the germline J gene. The genes are TRBV5-5 and TRBJ2-3, with D hard to call. Trimming removed 1 base at V and 5 bases at J, with 5 bases between. The V gene's germline CDR1 is SGHKS and CDR2 YYEKEE (reference sequence). This CDR3 has 12 amino acids. The sequenced CDR3 bases are TGTGCCAGCAGCTTGTTCGTAGATACG. Protein sequence: CASSLFVDT. The whole CDR3 protein is CASSLFVDTQYF.

This clone turned up a few times. The CDR3 end lies 3 residues beyond the end of the read and is filled in from the germline J gene. The chain is built from TRBV19 and TRBJ2-2; possible D gene TRBD1, 6 bases. The CDR3 consists of 16 residues. Germline V gives CDR1 LNHDA, CDR2 SQIVND (reference sequence). The sequenced part of the CDR3 DNA is TGTGCCAGTAGTCCAGGGGAAGGTGCAACTAATGAAAAG. Encoded protein: CASSPGEGATNEK. In full, the CDR3 is CASSPGEGATNEKLFF.

This clone was seen ten or more times. The CDR3 is cut off 3 residues early in the read; its end comes from the germline J gene. The V gene is TRBV11-2, the J gene TRBJ2-1; no clear D gene. The CDR3 is made up of 14 amino acids. V was trimmed by 5 bases and J by 5 bases, leaving 13 bases between them. CDR1 is SGHAT and CDR2 is FQNNGV in the germline V gene. This chain's CDR3 is CASSPLTQNNEQFF. Partial CDR3 DNA: TGTGCCAGCAGCCCCCTGACACAAAACAATGAG.

There are many counts of this clone. The read comes to an end 3 residues before the CDR3 does, leaving the germline J gene to fill in the end. This rearrangement joins TRBV19 to TRBJ2-2; maybe TRBD1 (6 bases). The CDR3 runs 13 residues. Germline CDR1 LNHDA, CDR2 SQIVND (reference sequence). V lost 3 bases and J lost 5, with 7 bases in between. CDR3 bases read: TGTGCCAGTAGTATGACAGGAACCGGGGAG. Amino acid sequence: CASSMTGTGE. The whole CDR3 reads CASSMTGTGELFF.

This clone occurred many times. The CDR3 region is CSAAGLAGDSYEQYF. CDR3 DNA (partial): TGCAGTGCTGCAGGACTAGCGGGAGATTCTTACGAG. The gene calls are TRBV20-1 and TRBJ2-7, with TRBD2 identical over 13 bases. The CDR3 end is not reached by the read, which stops 3 residues before it; the germline J gene fills it in. This CDR3 is built from 15 residues. Germline V gene data show CDR1 as DFQATT and CDR2 as SNEGSKA (reference sequence). The V segment lost 5 bases and the J segment 4 bases; nucleotides outside the gene matches: 8.

This clone appeared many times. The read halts 3 residues ahead of the CDR3 end, with the missing end drawn from the germline J gene. The chain employs TRBV7-8 and TRBJ2-3, with 7 bases identical to TRBD1. The CDR3 spans 15 residues. Trimming took 1 base from V and 1 from J; bases not matched to a gene: 2. The germline V gene has CDR1 SGHVS and CDR2 FQNEAQ. CDR3: CASSLVDRGTDTQYF. Incomplete CDR3 DNA: TGTGCCAGCAGCTTAGTAGACAGGGGCACAGATACG.

This clone was recorded at least ten times. The sample holds other DNA sequences that translate to the same CDR3. The part of the CDR3 DNA that was read is TGTGCCAGCAGCTTGGGACAGGGGACAGATACG. This gives the protein CASSLGQGTDT. The whole CDR3 sequence reads CASSLGQGTDTQYF. V and J are TRBV11-2 and TRBJ2-3; 10 bases are a match to TRBD1. From the germline J gene comes the end of the CDR3, since the read stops 3 residues before it. This CDR3 is 14 amino acids long. Trimming cost V 3 bases and J 3 bases; bases outside gene matches: 0. Germline lookup yields CDR1 SGHAT and CDR2 FQNNGV.

There are many counts of this clone. Sequencing ends 3 residues short of the CDR3 end; the germline J gene provides the rest. The V and J genes are TRBV28 and TRBJ1-5, with D possibly being TRBD1 (6 bases). Between the trimmed V and J ends, which lost 5 bases and 0 bases, there was a span of 14 bases. This CDR3 is built from 16 residues. The germline V gene has CDR1 MDHEN and CDR2 SYDVKM. CDR3 bases read: TGTGCCAGCAGTGAGGCAGGGGTCGGTAGCAATCAGCCC. The encoded protein is CASSEAGVGSNQP. The CDR3 in its entirety is CASSEAGVGSNQPQHF.

This clone showed up many times. Read data end 3 residues before the CDR3 end; the end is taken from the germline J gene. The rearrangement uses TRBV5-1 and TRBJ2-5, with D possibly being TRBD2 (6 bases). The CDR3 extends over 17 amino acids. Germline CDR1 is SGHRS and CDR2 is YFSETQ. V lost 4 bases, J lost 0 bases, and 19 bases lay in between. The CDR3 sequence: CASSPPSAGRYQETQYF. The part of the CDR3 DNA that was read is TGCGCCAGCAGCCCGCCGTCGGCAGGGAGGTACCAAGAGACC.

On this clone: The read ends 3 residues shy of where the CDR3 ends; the end is completed using the germline J gene. This chain joins TRBV30 and TRBJ1-4; 7 nucleotides match TRBD1. In germline, CDR1 is GTSNPN, CDR2 SVGIG (reference sequence). CDR3 size: 14 residues. Trimming cost V 4 bases and J 4 bases; bases outside gene matches: 6. The sequenced CDR3 bases are TGTGCCTGGAACCAAGGGACAGTTAATGAAAAA. It translates to CAWNQGTVNEK. The complete CDR3 protein is CAWNQGTVNEKLFF.

This clone was recorded many times. The observed sequence ends 3 residues before the CDR3 terminus, with the missing tail filled in from the germline J gene. The rearrangement uses TRBV7-9 and TRBJ1-2; D ambiguous. The CDR3 covers 12 residues. Germline assignment: CDR1 SEHNR and CDR2 FQNEAQ (reference sequence). V gave up 5 bases and J gave up 6 bases, with 10 bases separating them. The CDR3 bases that were read are TGTGCCAGCAGCCCGCGATTGGATGGC. Translated: CASSPRLDG. The whole CDR3 sequence is CASSPRLDGYTF.

This clone has at least ten counts. The read is 3 residues too short to cover the CDR3 end, so that end is filled in from the germline J gene. The J gene is TRBJ1-2, the V gene TRBV20-1, with D unclear. CDR1 and CDR2 (germline): DFQATT, SNEGSKA (reference sequence). V lost 2 bases to trimming and J lost 5 bases, with 18 bases between them. The CDR3 is 15 amino acids. The covered CDR3 bases are TGCAGTGCTAGACTACCGGTCAACCAAGGGTATGGC. Its translation: CSARLPVNQGYG. The entire CDR3 reads CSARLPVNQGYGYTF.

This clone was observed at least ten times. From the germline J gene comes the end of the CDR3, since the read stops 3 residues before it. This rearrangement joins TRBV19 to TRBJ2-1, with 10 bases that match TRBD2. Germline trimming cut 3 bases from V and 7 bases from J; bases unmatched to any gene: 9. The germline gives CDR1 LNHDA, CDR2 SQIVND (reference sequence). This CDR3 is 16 amino acids long. The CDR3 DNA, read in part, is TGTGCCAGTAGTATGGGTCTAGCGGGAGTGTTTAATGAG. It translates to CASSMGLAGVFNE. The entire CDR3 reads CASSMGLAGVFNEQFF.